This T cell receptor (beta chain) came from a study of vaccination effects on CD4 cells after COVID-19. Study-wide context: The participants, recipients of two vaccine doses, got either BNT162b2 or mRNA-1273. Study observations and caveats: Clones that were induced by infection or by vaccine showed marked contraction late after vaccination.

ViraFEST used viral peptide pools to expand antigen-specific CD4+ T cells before sequencing. With nine to eleven days of culture completed, CD4+ T cells were isolated. None of these healthy vaccinees had been infected with SARS-CoV-2 before vaccination. On days 3 and 7, fresh IL-2 medium replaced half the medium. On this clone itself: Its antigen is not identified.

Profiling relied on immunoSEQ multiplex PCR, and the TCRdb table lists in-frame clones only, not all of them. This table holds 10,000 to 13,000 clones, roughly 74% found once. The sample was CD4+ T cells from PBMCs cultured with HCoV-229E spike peptides, taken before COVID-19 vaccination. The source of this sequence is a human donor who received a COVID-19 vaccine.

The chain's CDR3 is CASSQRGSPYEQYF. CDR3 sequence (DNA): TGTGCCAGCAGCCAAAGAGGGAGTCCCTACGAGCAGTACTTC. V gene TRBV6-6 combines with J gene TRBJ2-7; D might be TRBD2 (5 bases). The germline V and J ends were trimmed by 6 bases and 2 bases, with 14 bases remaining between them. CDR3 length equals 14 residues. CDR1 MNHNY and CDR2 SVGAGI come from the germline V gene (reference sequence).